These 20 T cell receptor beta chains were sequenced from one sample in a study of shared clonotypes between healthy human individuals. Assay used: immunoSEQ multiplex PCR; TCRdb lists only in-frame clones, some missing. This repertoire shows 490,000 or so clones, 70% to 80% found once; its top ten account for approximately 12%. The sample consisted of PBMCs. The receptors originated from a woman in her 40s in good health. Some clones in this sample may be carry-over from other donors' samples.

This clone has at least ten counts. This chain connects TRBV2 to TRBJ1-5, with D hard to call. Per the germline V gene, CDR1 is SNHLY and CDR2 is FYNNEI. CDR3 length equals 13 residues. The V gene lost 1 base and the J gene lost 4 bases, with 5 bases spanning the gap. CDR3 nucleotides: TGTGCCAGCAGTGAAGACGTTAATCAGCCCCAGCATTTT. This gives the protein CASSEDVNQPQHF.

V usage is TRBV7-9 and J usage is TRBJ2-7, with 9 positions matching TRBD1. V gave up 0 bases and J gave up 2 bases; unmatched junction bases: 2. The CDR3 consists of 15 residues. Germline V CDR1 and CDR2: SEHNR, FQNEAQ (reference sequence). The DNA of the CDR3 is TGTGCCAGCAGCTTAGCGACAGGGGGACCCTACGAGCAGTACTTC. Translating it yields CASSLATGGPYEQYF.

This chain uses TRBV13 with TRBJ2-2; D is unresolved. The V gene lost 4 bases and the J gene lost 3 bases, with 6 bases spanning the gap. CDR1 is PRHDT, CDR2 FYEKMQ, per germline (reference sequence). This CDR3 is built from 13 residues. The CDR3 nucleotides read TGTGCCAGCAGCTGGGCGTACACCGGGGAGCTGTTTTTT. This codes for CASSWAYTGELFF.

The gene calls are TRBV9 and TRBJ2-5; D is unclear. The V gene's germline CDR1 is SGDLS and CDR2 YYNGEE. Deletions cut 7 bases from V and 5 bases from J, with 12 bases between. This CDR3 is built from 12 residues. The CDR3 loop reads CASSGVGETQYF. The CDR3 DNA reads TGTGCCAGCTCTGGGGTCGGGGAGACCCAGTACTTC.

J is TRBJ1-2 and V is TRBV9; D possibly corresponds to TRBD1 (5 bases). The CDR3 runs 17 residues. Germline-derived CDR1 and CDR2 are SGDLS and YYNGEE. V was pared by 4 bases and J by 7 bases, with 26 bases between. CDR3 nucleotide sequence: TGTGCCAGCAGCCTAACCGGGACCACTTTCAATCCCCGTGGCTACACCTTC. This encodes CASSLTGTTFNPRGYTF.

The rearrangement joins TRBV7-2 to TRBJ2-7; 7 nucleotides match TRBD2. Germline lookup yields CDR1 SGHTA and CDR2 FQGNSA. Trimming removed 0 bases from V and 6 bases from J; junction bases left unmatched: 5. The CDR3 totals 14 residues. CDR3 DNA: TGTGCCAGCAGCTTAGCAGGGACTACAGGCGAGCAGTACTTC. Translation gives CASSLAGTTGEQYF. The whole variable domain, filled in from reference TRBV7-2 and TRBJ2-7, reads GAGVSQSPSNKVTEKGKDVELRCDPISGHTALYWYRQSLGQGLEFLIYFQGNSAPDKSGLPSDRFSAERTGGSVSTLTIQRTQQEDSAVYLCASSLAGTTGEQYFGPGTRLTVT.

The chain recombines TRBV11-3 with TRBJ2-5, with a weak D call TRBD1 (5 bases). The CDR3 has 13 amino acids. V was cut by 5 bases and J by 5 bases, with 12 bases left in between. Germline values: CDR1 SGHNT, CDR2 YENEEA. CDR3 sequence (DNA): TGTGCCAGCAGCCTGGGCCCAGGGGAGACCCAGTACTTC. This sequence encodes CASSLGPGETQYF.

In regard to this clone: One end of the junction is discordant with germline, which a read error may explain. CDR3 sequence reads: CASSPRHGDTIYF. As DNA, the CDR3 is TGTGCCAGCAGTCCCAGGCATGGAGACACCATATATTTT. The chain employs TRBV27 and TRBJ1-3; no clear D. The germline gives CDR1 MNHEY, CDR2 SMNVEV (reference sequence). The CDR3 spans 13 residues.

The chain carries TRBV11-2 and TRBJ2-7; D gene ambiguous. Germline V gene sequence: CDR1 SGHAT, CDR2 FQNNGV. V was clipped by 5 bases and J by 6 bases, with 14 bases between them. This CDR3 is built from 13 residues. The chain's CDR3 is CASSRSPRFEQYF. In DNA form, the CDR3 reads TGTGCCAGCAGCCGAAGTCCGAGGTTCGAGCAGTACTTC.

This CDR3 is CASRLAGGTGELFF. The CDR3 nucleotides read TGTGCCAGCAGACTAGCGGGAGGAACCGGGGAGCTGTTTTTT. The rearrangement joins TRBV9 to TRBJ2-2, with 12 bases identical to TRBD2. Germline trimming cut 5 bases from V and 5 bases from J; bases unmatched to any gene: 1. Per the germline V gene, CDR1 is SGDLS and CDR2 is YYNGEE. This CDR3 has 14 amino acids.

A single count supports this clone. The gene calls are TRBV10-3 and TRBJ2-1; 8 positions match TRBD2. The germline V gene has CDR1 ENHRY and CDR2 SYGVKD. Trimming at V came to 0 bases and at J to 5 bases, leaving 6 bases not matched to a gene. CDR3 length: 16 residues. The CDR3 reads CAISESVGRGDNEQFF. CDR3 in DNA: TGTGCCATCAGTGAGTCGGTCGGGAGGGGAGACAATGAGCAGTTCTTC.

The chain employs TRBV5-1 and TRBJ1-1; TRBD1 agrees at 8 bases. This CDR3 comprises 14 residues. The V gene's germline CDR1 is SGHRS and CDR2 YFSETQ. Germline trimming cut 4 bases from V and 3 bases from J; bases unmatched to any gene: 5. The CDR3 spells CASSTGQGHTEAFF. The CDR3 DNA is TGCGCCAGCAGCACCGGACAGGGCCACACTGAAGCTTTCTTT.

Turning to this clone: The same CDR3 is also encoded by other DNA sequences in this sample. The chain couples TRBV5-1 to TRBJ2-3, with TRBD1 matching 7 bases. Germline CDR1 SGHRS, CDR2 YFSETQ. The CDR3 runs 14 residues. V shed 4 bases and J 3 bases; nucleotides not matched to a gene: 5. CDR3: CASSPRQGTDTQYF. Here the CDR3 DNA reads TGCGCCAGCAGCCCCCGACAGGGAACAGATACGCAGTATTTT.

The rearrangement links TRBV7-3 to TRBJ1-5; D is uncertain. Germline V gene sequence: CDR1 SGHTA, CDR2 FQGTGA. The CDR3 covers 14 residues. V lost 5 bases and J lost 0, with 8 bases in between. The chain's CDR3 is CASSPRYSNQPQHF. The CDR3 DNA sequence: TGTGCCAGCAGCCCCCGTTATAGCAATCAGCCCCAGCATTTT.

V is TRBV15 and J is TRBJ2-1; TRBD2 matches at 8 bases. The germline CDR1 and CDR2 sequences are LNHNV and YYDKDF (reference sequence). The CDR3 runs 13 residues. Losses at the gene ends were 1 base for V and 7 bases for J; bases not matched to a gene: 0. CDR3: CATSRVAGNEQFF. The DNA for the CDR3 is TGTGCCACCAGCAGAGTAGCGGGGAATGAGCAGTTCTTC.

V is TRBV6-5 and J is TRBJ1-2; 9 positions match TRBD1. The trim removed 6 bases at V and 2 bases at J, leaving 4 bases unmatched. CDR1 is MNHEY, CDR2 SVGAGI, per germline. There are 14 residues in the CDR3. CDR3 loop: CASRSGQGNYGYTF. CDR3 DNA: TGTGCCAGCAGGTCGGGACAGGGAAACTATGGCTACACCTTC.

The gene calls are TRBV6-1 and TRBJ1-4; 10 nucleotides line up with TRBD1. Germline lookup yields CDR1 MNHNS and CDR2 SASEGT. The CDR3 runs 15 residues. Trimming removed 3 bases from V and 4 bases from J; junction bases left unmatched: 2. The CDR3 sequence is CASSDWTGGNEKLFF. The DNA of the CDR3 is TGTGCCAGCAGTGACTGGACAGGGGGTAATGAAAAACTGTTTTTT.

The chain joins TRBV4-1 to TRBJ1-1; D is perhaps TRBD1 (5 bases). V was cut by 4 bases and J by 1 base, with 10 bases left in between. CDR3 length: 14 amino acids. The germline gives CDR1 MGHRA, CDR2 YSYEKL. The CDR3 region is CASSRVTGNTEAFF. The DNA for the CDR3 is TGCGCCAGCAGCCGAGTAACAGGGAACACTGAAGCTTTCTTT.

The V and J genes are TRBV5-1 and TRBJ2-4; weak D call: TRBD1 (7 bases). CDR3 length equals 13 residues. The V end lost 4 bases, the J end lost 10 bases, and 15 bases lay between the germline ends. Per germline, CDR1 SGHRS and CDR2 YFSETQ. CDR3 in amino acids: CASSPGDRAIQYF. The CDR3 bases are TGCGCCAGCAGCCCGGGGGACAGAGCAATTCAGTACTTC.

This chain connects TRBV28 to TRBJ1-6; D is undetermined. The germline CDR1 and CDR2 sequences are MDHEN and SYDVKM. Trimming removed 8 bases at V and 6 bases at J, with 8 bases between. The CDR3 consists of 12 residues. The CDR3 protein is CASSKLNSPLHF. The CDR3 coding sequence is TGTGCCAGCTCTAAACTTAATTCACCCCTCCACTTT. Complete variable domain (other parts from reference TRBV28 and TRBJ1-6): DVKVTQSSRYLVKRTGEKVFLECVQDMDHENMFWYRQDPGLGLRLIYFSYDVKMKEKGDIPEGYSVSREKKERFSLILESASTNQTSMYLCASSKLNSPLHFGNGTRLTVT.